This record covers a single T cell receptor (beta chain). Its antigen is still unknown. The conserved phenylalanine or tryptophan normally closing the CDR3 is absent here, so this likely arose from a read error. It is unclear where the CDR3 begins or ends on the DNA, so no DNA is shown, and the CDR3 is as TCRdb lists it. The CDR3 extends over 16 residues, inclusive of both ends. These data originate in a study of shared clonotypes between healthy human individuals. Findings and caveats of the study: About 5% was the fraction of naive CD4 clonotypes found shared across several donors. In having few donors, the study represented limited genetic and exposure-history diversity.

Into CD45RA+ naive and CD45RA-negative memory subsets, the CD4+ cells were split. The method was immunoSEQ multiplex PCR; TCRdb's version includes in-frame clones alone and lacks a portion of them. The sample holds approximately 2,300,000 clones, about nine tenths seen once. V usage is TRBV21-1 and J usage is TRBJ2-6; TRBD2 reflects the table's D call only, with no check against the DNA. TRBV21-1 is given as a pseudogene. The TCR sequence derives from a man in his late teens or twenties in good health. Some clones in this sample may be carry-over from other donors' samples. Sequenced: naive CD4+ T cells from PBMCs. Subset noted: CD45RA+ positively selected. The CDR3: CASSKLGIATSGRGSG.